This TCR beta chain was sequenced during a study of shared clonotypes between healthy human individuals. As for the study in general: Two women and a few men aged 18 to 49 served as donors. Overall study results and limits: Non-shared clonotypes had lower generation probabilities than clonotypes shared by all four sorted-subset donors.

Assay runs were performed at deep level. TCRdb's copy holds only in-frame clones and misses some; the assay was immunoSEQ multiplex PCR. This table has more than 2 million clones, approximately 96% appearing once. The CDR3 spans 17 residues. This clone was seen only once. Its antigen is unidentified. The source material was naive CD4+ T cells sorted from blood. Subset: CD45RA+ positively selected. The sequence was obtained from a man aged 18 to 29 in good health. The J gene is TRBJ2-4, the V gene TRBV21-1; TRBD1 is the table's D call and was not checked against the DNA. TRBV21-1 is marked as a pseudogene. This chain's CDR3 is CASSKAGGDPPQNIQYF. CDR3 nucleotides: TGTGCCAGCAGCAAGGCAGGGGGCGACCCTCCCCAAAACATTCAGTACTTC.